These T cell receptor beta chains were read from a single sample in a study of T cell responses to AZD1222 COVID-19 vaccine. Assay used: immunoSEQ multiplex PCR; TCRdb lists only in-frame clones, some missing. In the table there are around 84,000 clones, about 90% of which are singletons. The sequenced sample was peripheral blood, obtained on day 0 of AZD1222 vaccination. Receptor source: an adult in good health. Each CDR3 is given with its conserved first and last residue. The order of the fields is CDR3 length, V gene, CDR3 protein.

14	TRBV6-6	CASSGGEGSDEQFF
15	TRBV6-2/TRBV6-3	CASSYTTTSAGEQYF
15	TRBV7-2	CASSDPGQMNTEAFF
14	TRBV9	CASSPRQGRRGYTF
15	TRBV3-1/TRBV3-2	CASSQMGGGGQPQHF
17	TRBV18	CASSPRTSGANTGELFF
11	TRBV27	CASSFGLLAFF
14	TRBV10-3	CAISESIFSTGSYF
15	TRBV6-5	CASRARDRDLWGYTF
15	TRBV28	CASSLGGRRADTQYF
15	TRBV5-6	CASSSRTGRTETQYF
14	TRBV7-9	CASSPLGGVYEQYF
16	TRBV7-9	CASSRVGTGDSYEQYF
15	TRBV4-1	CASSRTGTENTEAFF
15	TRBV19	CASSSGRAEYNEQFF
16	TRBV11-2	CASSSIRGANTGELFF
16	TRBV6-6	CASSPLAGGGADTQYF
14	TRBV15	CATSRVGGNQPQHF
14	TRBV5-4	CASSLADSRYGYTF
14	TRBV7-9	CASSLNQGAYEQYF
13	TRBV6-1	CASSEAGHNEQFF
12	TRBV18	CASKDSNQPQHF
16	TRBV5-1	CASSLVVRSEPDTQYF
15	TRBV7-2	CASSLAVADLYEQYF
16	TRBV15	CATSRAYSRGAYGYTF
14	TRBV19	CASSSRTGEQPQHF
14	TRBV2	CASSAGTGSDTQYF
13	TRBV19	CASGWTGTGEQYF
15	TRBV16	CASSREVAGDTEAFF
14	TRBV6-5	CASSYDGYNYGYTF
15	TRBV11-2	CASSFGLAGYNEQFF
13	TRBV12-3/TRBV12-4	CASSLSGTHGYTF
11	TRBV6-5	CASSYGETQYF
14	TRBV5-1	CASGRGPDTGELFF
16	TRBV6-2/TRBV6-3	CASSKWAGSSYNEQFF
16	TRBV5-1	CASSLGLADSQYEQYF
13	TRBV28	CASSLRVPYEQYF
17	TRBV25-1	CASSDHLDRARTGELFF
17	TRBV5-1	CASSTGTSGSLQETQYF
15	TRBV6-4	CASSGLAGATDTQYF
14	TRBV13	CASSLAGGQETQYF
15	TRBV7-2	CASSVGTGTNYGYTF
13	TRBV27	CASTKTPYNEQFF
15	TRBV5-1	CASSLPGQGTYEQYF
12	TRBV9	CASSGEGDTQYF
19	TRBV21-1	CASRLAGVPPRTFYNEQFF
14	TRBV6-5	CASIRRQGAQPQHF
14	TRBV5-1	CASSAGTGGTEAFF
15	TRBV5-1	CASSLATSAAYGYTF
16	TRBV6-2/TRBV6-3	CASSYGTQGYYNEQFF